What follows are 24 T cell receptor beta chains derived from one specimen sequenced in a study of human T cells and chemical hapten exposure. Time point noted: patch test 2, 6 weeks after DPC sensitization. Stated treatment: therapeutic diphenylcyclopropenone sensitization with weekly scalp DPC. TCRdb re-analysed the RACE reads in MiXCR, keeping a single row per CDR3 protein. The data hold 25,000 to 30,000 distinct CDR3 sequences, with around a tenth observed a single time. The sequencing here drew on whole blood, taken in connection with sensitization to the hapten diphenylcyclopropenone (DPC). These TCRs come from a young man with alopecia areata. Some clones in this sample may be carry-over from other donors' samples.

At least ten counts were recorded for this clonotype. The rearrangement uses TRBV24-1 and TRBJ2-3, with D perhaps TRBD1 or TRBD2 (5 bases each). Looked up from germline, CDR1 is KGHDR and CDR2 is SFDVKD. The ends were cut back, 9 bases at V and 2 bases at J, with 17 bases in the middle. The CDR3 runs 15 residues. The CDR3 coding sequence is TGTGCCACCGGTTCGGGGCGGACCAACACAGATACGCAGTATTTT. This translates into CATGSGRTNTDTQYF.

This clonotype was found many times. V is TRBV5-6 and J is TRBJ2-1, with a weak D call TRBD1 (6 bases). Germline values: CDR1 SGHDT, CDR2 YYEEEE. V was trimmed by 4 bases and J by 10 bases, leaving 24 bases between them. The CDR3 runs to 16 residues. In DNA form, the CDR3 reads TGTGCCAGCAGCCCCTCGGACAGTCTTTATACGGCCGAGCAGTTCTTC. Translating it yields CASSPSDSLYTAEQFF.

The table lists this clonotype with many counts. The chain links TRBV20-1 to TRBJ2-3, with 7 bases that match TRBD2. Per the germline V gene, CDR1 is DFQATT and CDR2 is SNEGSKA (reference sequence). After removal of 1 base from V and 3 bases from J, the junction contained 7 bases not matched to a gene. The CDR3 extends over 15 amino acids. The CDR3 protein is CSARGVGGSTDTQYF. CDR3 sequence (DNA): TGCAGTGCTAGAGGGGTTGGCGGGAGTACAGATACGCAGTATTTT.

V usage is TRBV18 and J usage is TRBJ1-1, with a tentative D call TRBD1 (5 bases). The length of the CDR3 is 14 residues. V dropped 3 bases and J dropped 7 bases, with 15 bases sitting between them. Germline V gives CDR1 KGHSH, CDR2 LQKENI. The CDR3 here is CASSPSPGHNEAFF. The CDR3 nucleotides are TGTGCCAGCTCACCTTCTCCAGGGCACAATGAAGCTTTCTTT.

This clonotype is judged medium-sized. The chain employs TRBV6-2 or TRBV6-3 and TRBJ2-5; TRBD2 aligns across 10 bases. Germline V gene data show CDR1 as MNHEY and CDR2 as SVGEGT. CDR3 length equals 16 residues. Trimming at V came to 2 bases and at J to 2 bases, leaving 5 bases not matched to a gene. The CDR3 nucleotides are TGTGCCAGCAGTTACGGGACTAGCGACCCACAAGAGACCCAGTACTTC. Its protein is CASSYGTSDPQETQYF.

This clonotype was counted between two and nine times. CDR3: CAGYPFFHDSRLHYNEQFF. In nucleotides, the CDR3 is TGTGCCGGATATCCGTTCTTTCACGACAGCCGATTACATTACAATGAGCAGTTCTTC. The chain links TRBV2 to TRBJ2-1; a possible D gene is TRBD1 (5 bases). Trimming pared 11 bases from V and 4 bases from J, leaving 33 bases between. Germline V gene lookup returns CDR1 SNHLY and CDR2 FYNNEI. This CDR3 contains 19 residues.

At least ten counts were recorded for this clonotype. The CDR3 DNA is TGTGCCAGCAGCTTGGATTATGGCTACACCTTC. Translating gives CASSLDYGYTF. The chain couples TRBV5-4 to TRBJ1-2, with D unresolved. CDR1 is SGHNT, CDR2 YYREEE, per germline (reference sequence). The V and J ends lost 0 bases and 5 bases respectively, with 2 bases between them. This CDR3 comprises 11 residues. The complete variable domain, with remaining parts taken from reference TRBV5-4 and TRBJ1-2, reads ETGVTQSPTHLIKTRGQQVTLRCSSQSGHNTVSWYQQALGQGPQFIFQYYREEENGRGNFPPRFSGLQFPNYSSELNVNALELDDSALYLCASSLDYGYTFGSGTRLTVV.

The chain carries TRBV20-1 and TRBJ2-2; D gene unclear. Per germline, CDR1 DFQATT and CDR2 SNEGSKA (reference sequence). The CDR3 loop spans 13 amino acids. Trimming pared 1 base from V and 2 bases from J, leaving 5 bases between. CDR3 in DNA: TGCAGTGCTAGAGCTCCAAACACCGGGGAGCTGTTTTTT. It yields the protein CSARAPNTGELFF.

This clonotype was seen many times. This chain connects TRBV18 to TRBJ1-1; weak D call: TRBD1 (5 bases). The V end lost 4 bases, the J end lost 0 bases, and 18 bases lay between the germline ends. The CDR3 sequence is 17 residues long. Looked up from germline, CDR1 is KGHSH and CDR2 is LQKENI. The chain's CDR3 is CASSLPMGGVMNTEAFF. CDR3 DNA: TGTGCCAGCTCACTCCCGATGGGGGGGGTAATGAACACTGAAGCTTTCTTT.

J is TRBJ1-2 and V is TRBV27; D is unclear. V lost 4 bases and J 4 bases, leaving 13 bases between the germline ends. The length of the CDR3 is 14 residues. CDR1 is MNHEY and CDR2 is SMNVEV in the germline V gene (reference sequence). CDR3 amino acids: CASSSNVARYGYTF. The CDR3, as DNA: TGTGCCAGCAGTTCTAATGTAGCCCGCTATGGCTACACCTTC.

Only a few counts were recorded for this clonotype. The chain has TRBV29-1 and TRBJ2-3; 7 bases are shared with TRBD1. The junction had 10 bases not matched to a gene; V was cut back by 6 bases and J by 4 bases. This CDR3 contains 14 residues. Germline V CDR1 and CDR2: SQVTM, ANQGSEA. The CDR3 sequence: CSVATGYKADTQYF. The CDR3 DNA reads TGCAGCGTGGCGACAGGGTATAAGGCAGATACGCAGTATTTT.

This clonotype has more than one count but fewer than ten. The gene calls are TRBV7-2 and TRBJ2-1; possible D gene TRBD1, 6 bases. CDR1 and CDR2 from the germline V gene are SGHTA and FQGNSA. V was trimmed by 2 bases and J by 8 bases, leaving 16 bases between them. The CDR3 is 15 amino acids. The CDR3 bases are TGTGCCAGCAGCTTAAGCTCAGGGGTCAGGGATGAGCAGTTCTTC. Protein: CASSLSSGVRDEQFF.

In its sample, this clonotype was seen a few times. The chain's CDR3 is CSVGKSSYEQYF. The CDR3 nucleotides read TGCAGCGTTGGCAAGAGCTCCTACGAGCAGTACTTC. The V and J genes are TRBV29-1 and TRBJ2-7, with D uncertain. Trimming cost V 4 bases and J 0 bases, with 7 bases left between them. The CDR3 is 12 amino acids. CDR1 and CDR2 from the germline V gene are SQVTM and ANQGSEA.

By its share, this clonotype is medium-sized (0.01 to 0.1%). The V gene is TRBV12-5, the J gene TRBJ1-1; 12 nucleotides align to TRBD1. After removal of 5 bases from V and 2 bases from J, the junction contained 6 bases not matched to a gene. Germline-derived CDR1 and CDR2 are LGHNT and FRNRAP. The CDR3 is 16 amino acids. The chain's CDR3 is CASGAGTGGPNTEAFF. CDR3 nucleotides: TGTGCTAGTGGTGCCGGGACAGGGGGCCCTAACACTGAAGCTTTCTTT.

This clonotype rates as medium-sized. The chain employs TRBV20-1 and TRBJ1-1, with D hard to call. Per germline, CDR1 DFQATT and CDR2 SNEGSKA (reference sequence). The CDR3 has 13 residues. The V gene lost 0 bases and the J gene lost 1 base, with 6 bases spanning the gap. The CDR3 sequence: CSARESGNTEAFF. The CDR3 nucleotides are TGCAGTGCTAGAGAGAGCGGGAACACTGAAGCTTTCTTT.

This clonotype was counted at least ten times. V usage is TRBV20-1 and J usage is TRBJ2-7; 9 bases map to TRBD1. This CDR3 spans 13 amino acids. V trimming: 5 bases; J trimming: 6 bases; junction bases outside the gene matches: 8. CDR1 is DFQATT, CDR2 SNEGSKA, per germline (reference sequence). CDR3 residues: CSASGTGMREQYF. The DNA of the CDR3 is TGCAGTGCTTCCGGGACAGGGATGCGCGAGCAGTACTTC.

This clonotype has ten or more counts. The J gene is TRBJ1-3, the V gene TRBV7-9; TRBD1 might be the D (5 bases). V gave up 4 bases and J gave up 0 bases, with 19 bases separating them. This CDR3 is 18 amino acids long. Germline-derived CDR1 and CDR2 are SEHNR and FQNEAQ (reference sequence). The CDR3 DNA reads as TGTGCCAGCAGCTCCAGGGTTCTAAACTCTCGCTCTGGAAACACCATATATTTT. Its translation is CASSSRVLNSRSGNTIYF.

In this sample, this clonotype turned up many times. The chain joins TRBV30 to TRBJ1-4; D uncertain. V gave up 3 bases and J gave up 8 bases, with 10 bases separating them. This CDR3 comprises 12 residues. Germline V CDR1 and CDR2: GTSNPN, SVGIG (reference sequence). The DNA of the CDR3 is TGTGCCTGGAGCTGGCTGAGGGAAAAACTGTTTTTT. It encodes CAWSWLREKLFF.

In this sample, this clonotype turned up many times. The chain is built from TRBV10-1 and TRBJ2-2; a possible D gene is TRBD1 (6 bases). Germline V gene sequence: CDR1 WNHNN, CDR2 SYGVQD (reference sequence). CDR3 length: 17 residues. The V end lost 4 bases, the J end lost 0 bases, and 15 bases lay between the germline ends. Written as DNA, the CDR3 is TGCGCCAGCAGTGGCGATAGACAGGAGACGAACACCGGGGAGCTGTTTTTT. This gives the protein CASSGDRQETNTGELFF.

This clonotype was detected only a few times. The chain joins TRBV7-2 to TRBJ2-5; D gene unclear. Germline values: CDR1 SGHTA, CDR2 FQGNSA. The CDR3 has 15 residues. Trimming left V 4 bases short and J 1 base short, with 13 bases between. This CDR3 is CASSSHGRFQETQYF. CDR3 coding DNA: TGTGCCAGCAGCTCCCACGGACGCTTCCAAGAGACCCAGTACTTC.

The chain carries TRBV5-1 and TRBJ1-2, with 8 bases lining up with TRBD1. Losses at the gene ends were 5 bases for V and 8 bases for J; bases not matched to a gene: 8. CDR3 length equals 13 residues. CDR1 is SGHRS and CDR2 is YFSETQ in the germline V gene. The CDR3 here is CASRGQELWGYTF. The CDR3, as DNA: TGCGCCAGCAGGGGACAGGAGCTTTGGGGCTACACCTTC.

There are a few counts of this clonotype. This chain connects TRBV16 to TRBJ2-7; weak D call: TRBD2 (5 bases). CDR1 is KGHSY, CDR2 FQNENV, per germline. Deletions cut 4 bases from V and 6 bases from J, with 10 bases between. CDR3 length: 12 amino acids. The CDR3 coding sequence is TGTGCCAGCAGCCCGACGGCGGGCGAGCAGTACTTC. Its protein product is CASSPTAGEQYF.

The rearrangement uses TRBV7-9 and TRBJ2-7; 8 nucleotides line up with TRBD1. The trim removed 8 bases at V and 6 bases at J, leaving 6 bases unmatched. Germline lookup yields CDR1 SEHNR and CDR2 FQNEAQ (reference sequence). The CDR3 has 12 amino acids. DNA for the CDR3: TGTGCCAGCGGAGGAACAGGGGGCGAGCAGTACTTC. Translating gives CASGGTGGEQYF.

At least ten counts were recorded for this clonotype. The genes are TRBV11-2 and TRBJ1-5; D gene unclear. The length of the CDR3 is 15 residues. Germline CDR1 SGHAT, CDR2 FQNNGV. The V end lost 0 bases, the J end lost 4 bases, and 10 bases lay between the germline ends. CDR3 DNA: TGTGCCAGCAGCTTAGACGCAAGTACTAATCAGCCCCAGCATTTT. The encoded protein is CASSLDASTNQPQHF.